This T cell receptor (beta chain) was identified during a study of cytomegalovirus exposure and HLA in healthy donors. Study overall: Earlier findings included approximately 120 million unique TCR beta sequences obtained from 150 million to 200 million T cells.

Regarding the study as a whole: When a later analysis compared HLA-associated TCR beta chains with equally common others, the HLA-associated chains turned out to be more clonally expanded and to have lower generation probabilities.

A remark on this clone: Its antigen remains unidentified.

The PCR employed 60 Vbeta primers together with 13 Jbeta primers. The repertoire was sequenced with immunoSEQ multiplex PCR; TCRdb's copy has only in-frame clones and lacks some. The sample contains about 170,000 clones, roughly two thirds of which appear only once. Among the donors, all were healthy bone marrow donors. The receptor was isolated from a woman aged 18-29 years in good health and CMV-seropositive. Sequenced sample: PBMCs.

The CDR3 loop reads CASSLWRGYEAFF. As DNA, the CDR3 is TGTGCCAGCAGCTTATGGCGGGGGTATGAAGCTTTCTTT. The chain is built from TRBV7-2 and TRBJ1-1; a weak D match, TRBD1 (5 bases). Germline V gene sequence: CDR1 SGHTA, CDR2 FQGNSA. The CDR3 contains 13 residues. V lost 2 bases and J lost 7, with 11 bases in between.